This T cell receptor (beta chain) stems from a study of shared clonotypes between healthy human individuals. Clones were sequenced by immunoSEQ multiplex PCR, and TCRdb holds only the in-frame ones, with some missing. In the table there are approximately 1,500,000 clones, about 96% of which are singletons. The CDR3 consists of 18 residues. Trimming removed 2 bases from V and 1 base from J; junction bases left unmatched: 11. The V gene's germline CDR1 is KGHSH and CDR2 LQKENI. In its sample, this clone was seen once. The genes are TRBV18 and TRBJ2-1; the match to TRBD1 covers 7 bases. The material sequenced was naive CD4+ T cells sorted from blood. The subset is: CD45RA+ positively selected. The source is a young man in good health. DNA for the CDR3: TGTGCCAGCTCACCATACAGGGGTAGCCTTTTATCCTACAATGAGCAGTTCTTC. It is translated as CASSPYRGSLLSYNEQFF.